This entry concerns a single TCR beta chain. This clonotype is a singleton in its sample. It lacks a known antigen. Per-base qualities were not stored, and no clone one base away is much larger. A lone read is weak support. The sample comes from a study of T cells in Graves' hyperthyroidism and ophthalmopathy (dated by TCRdb to the late 2010s). Background on the whole study: Peripheral blood samples were taken at the time of initial diagnosis, prior to any treatment. To identify distinguishing TCR V-J signatures, a discovery cohort of about 100 patients was used, comprising 43 with Graves' ophthalmopathy and 57 with stable Graves' hyperthyroidism. Prospective prediction of ophthalmopathy was tested in an independent validation cohort of 18 to 20 hyperthyroidism patients and 17 patients who later progressed to ophthalmopathy. For training and testing, the roughly 93 patients in the discovery cohort were randomly divided in a 7:3 ratio. In addition, the study compared T-cell repertoires in thyroid tissue and in blood from five or six Graves' hyperthyroidism patients. After sampling, hyperthyroidism patients received methimazole starting at 30 mg daily, and ophthalmopathy patients received high-dose intravenous methylprednisolone. The paper describes TCR Vbeta CDR3 sequencing of 135 peripheral blood samples, made up of some 42 ophthalmopathy patients, 70 to 75 hyperthyroidism patients and 17 progressor patients.

Broad study findings and their caveats: In validation, the model predicted progression to ophthalmopathy a median of 6.5 months before onset, with about 64% sensitivity and about 72% specificity. Most expanded thyroid clonotypes (frequency above 0.001) were also found in blood, which suggests that blood repertoires may mirror thyroid immune responses. Sample size was not statistically predetermined, and investigators were not blinded to group allocation. A model built on a 13 V-J signature distinguished ophthalmopathy from stable hyperthyroidism, reaching roughly 88% sensitivity and 81% to 83% specificity in cross-validation and 80%/75% in testing.

TCR beta CDR3 regions were amplified from RNA transcripts. The TCR CDR3 was subjected to a first round of RT-PCR using the HTBI primer set and the Qiagen OneStep RT-PCR kit. Libraries were constructed in a second round of multiplex PCR, after which size selection and purification were carried out. The libraries were sequenced on an Illumina HiSeq2000 using paired-end 100 bp reads. The study's own analysis went as follows. SOAPnuke was used to process the raw data, throwing out any read that contained adapters or uncalled bases, had a mean Phred below 15, or lacked an exact constant-primer or identifier match. High-quality paired reads were merged with COPE v1.2.5, and unique nucleotide sequences were defined as clonotypes. MiTCR v1.1 was used to align clonotypes to the IMGT TRBV, TRBD and TRBJ reference segments. Only V-J combinations with frequency above 0.0001, covering roughly 99% of repertoires, were analysed. A TCS score was defined as the ratio between F50 (clonal expansion) and ExV (chaos), using BLOSUM62-based TCRdist between CDR3 peptides within each V-J. Welch's t-statistics and random forest reduced several hundred V-J features to fewer than 15, which were used in a naive Bayes classifier (R e1071). TCRdb took the public reads, trimmed them with fastp at Q25, ran MiXCR for clone calling and kept in-frame beta chains. Rows with a matching CDR3 protein are joined into one entry that keeps the most common DNA and genes. TCRdb, not the original authors, processed these V and J calls. This sample gives some 510,000 distinct CDR3 sequences in total; around 21% of them show up just once. The top ten constitute about 25% of the sample.

Stable Graves' hyperthyroidism was defined as the absence of progression to ophthalmopathy over 18 months of follow-up. Hyperthyroidism patients were newly diagnosed, had a disease duration of under 2 months, and were aged 18 to 65 years. Patients with uncontrolled infections, other autoimmune diseases, pregnancy or lactation were excluded. Diagnoses were based on clinical symptoms, serum thyroxine and TRAb, thyroid ultrasound and orbital computed tomography. PBMCs were isolated from more than 9 ml of fresh peripheral blood by Ficoll-Paque density gradient centrifugation. Total RNA was extracted with Trizol reagent, and quality was checked on an Agilent 2100 Bioanalyzer. CDR1 and CDR2, looked up from the germline V gene, are SGHTA and FQGNSA. After removal of 7 bases from V and 2 bases from J, the junction retains 5 bases not matched to a gene. From the cysteine through the phenylalanine, the CDR3 covers 14 amino acids. Only the CDR3 part of the read is kept: 42 bases, read in frame from the first base.

Here the chain combines TRBV7-2 and TRBJ2-5, with 9 bases in between that match TRBD2. Sequences were obtained from blood. The TCR was taken from a man aged 18 to 29 with Graves' hyperthyroidism. Read as DNA, the sequence is TGTGCCAGCAAGACTAGCGGAAATCAAGAGACCCAGTACTTC. It encodes CASKTSGNQETQYF. Extended through the reference TRBV7-2 and TRBJ2-5 proteins, this CDR3 yields the full variable domain: GAGVSQSPSNKVTEKGKDVELRCDPISGHTALYWYRQSLGQGLEFLIYFQGNSAPDKSGLPSDRFSAERTGGSVSTLTIQRTQQEDSAVYLCASKTSGNQETQYFGPGTRLLVL.